This TCR beta chain was documented in a study of shared clonotypes between healthy human individuals. Trimming cost V 2 bases and J 3 bases, with 8 bases left between them. Per the germline V gene, CDR1 is MNHNS and CDR2 is SASEGT. CDR3 length: 14 amino acids. Sequencing was performed with immunoSEQ multiplex PCR; in TCRdb, only in-frame clones are kept and a portion is missing. In the table there are a few hundred thousand clones, less than 98% of which are singletons. Naive CD4+ cells were CD45RA-selected; the remaining cells were memory. The sample taken for sequencing was naive CD4+ T cells sorted from blood. Subset: CD45RA+ positively selected. This chain links TRBV6-1 with TRBJ1-3; tentative D call: TRBD1 (6 bases). The receptor's source is a woman younger than 45 in good health. The CDR3, as DNA: TGTGCCAGCAGTGAAAGGGGGTATGGAAACACCATATATTTT. It translates to CASSERGYGNTIYF.